A single TCR beta chain is shown here with its context. The antigen is not known. The sample is drawn from a study of cytomegalovirus exposure and HLA in healthy donors. For the study at large: A prior analysis found fewer than 120 million unique TCR beta sequences from 150 million to 200 million T cells.

The germline V gene encodes CDR1 GTSNPN and CDR2 SVGIG (reference sequence). The CDR3 consists of 15 residues. The V and J ends lost 2 bases and 2 bases respectively, with 13 bases between them. PCR amplification relied on 60 Vbeta primers (plus 13 Jbeta primers). TCRdb keeps only in-frame clones here, not all; method: immunoSEQ multiplex PCR. The sample data list more than 95,000 clones. Study-wide findings and caveats: Rates of TCR association differed by HLA locus in a later analysis, with DRB1 highest and HLA-C lowest.

V gene TRBV30 combines with J gene TRBJ1-5, with D perhaps TRBD1 (5 bases). Sequences were obtained from PBMCs. This sequence originates from a man aged 40-55 years in good health and CMV-seronegative. The CDR3 DNA reads TGTGCCTGGAGTCGAACCCAACAGGGCAATCAGCCCCAGCATTTT. The encoded protein is CAWSRTQQGNQPQHF.